This is a list of T cell receptor beta chains from one sample in a study of cytomegalovirus exposure and HLA in healthy donors. Measured with immunoSEQ multiplex PCR; TCRdb has only the in-frame clones, and not every one. The sample comprises 50,000 to 65,000 clones, about 96% of which are singletons, and under 1.5% rests with the top ten. Sequenced sample: PBMCs. The receptors shown here come from a young woman in good health and CMV-seronegative. The CDR3 runs from the conserved cysteine through the conserved F or W. The order of the fields is V gene, J gene, D gene, CDR3 protein, CDR3 DNA. The D gene is left open where the match is weak.

>TRBV27|TRBJ2-7|TRBD1
CASSPTGTGAEQYF
TGTGCCAGCAGTCCCACCGGGACAGGTGCCGAGCAGTACTTC
>TRBV15|TRBJ2-5|TRBD2
CATSDGTSGGEETQYF
TGTGCCACCAGCGACGGGACTAGCGGGGGGGAAGAGACCCAGTACTTC
>TRBV28|TRBJ2-5|TRBD2
CASSPGLADQETQYF
TGTGCCAGCAGCCCGGGCCTAGCGGACCAAGAGACCCAGTACTTC
>TRBV27|TRBJ1-4|.
CASTTPVGRGSVELFF
TGTGCCAGCACCACTCCAGTCGGGCGCGGGTCGGTGGAACTGTTTTTT
>TRBV6-6|TRBJ1-4|.
CASSSRAGGDEKLFF
TGTGCCAGCAGTTCTCGGGCGGGGGGGGATGAAAAACTGTTTTTT
>TRBV4-2|TRBJ2-6|TRBD1
CASSQADRGLSGANVLTF
TGTGCCAGCAGCCAGGCAGACAGGGGCCTTTCTGGGGCCAACGTCCTGACTTTC
>TRBV6-6|TRBJ1-1|.
CASAATAKLEAFF
TGTGCCAGCGCCGCCACAGCCAAACTTGAAGCTTTCTTT
>TRBV7-2|TRBJ1-3|.
CASSLGGGRGGTGNTIYF
TGTGCCAGCAGCTTAGGGGGGGGCAGGGGAGGGACTGGAAACACCATATATTTT
>TRBV5-1|TRBJ2-2|.
CASSLPLAGTGELFF
TGCGCCAGCAGCTTGCCCTTAGCTGGCACCGGGGAGCTGTTTTTT
>TRBV11-2|TRBJ1-2|.
CASSRGGQAVYGYTF
TGTGCCAGCAGCCGCGGGGGGCAGGCGGTCTATGGCTACACCTTC
>TRBV7-9|TRBJ2-7|.
CASPGGGSYEQYF
TGTGCCAGCCCGGGTGGGGGGTCCTACGAGCAGTACTTC
>TRBV15|TRBJ2-7|TRBD1
CATSRVTGGLYEQYF
TGTGCCACCAGCAGAGTGACAGGGGGATTATACGAGCAGTACTTC
>TRBV7-8|TRBJ2-3|.
CASSLVEGADTQYF
TGTGCCAGCAGCTTAGTAGAGGGGGCAGATACGCAGTATTTT
>TRBV6-5|TRBJ2-1|TRBD1
CASSYSTQGASNEQFF
TGTGCCAGCAGTTACTCGACGCAGGGGGCTTCGAATGAGCAGTTCTTC